This TCR beta chain came from a study of CD8 T cells in ankylosing spondylitis. Study findings and constraints: Previous work reported some of these motif variants in the synovial fluid and blood of reactive arthritis. Blood from ankylosing spondylitis patients appeared to carry a characteristic eight-variant TCR beta motif.

CDR3 length: 12 residues. V was cut by 3 bases and J by 8 bases, with 11 bases left in between. Germline V CDR1 and CDR2: SQVTM, ANQGSEA. This clonotype was seen more than once but under ten times. No antigen is known for it. TCRdb called the 5' RACE reads again in MiXCR, with one record for every CDR3 protein. The data hold about 310,000 distinct CDR3 sequences, with around 21% observed a single time. The rearrangement links TRBV29-1 to TRBJ2-1; perhaps TRBD2 as D (5 bases). Sequencing was carried out using blood, either unsorted or a sorted T cell fraction (not recorded which). This clonotype originated in a female donor with ankylosing spondylitis or in good health (not recorded which). CDR3 coding DNA: TGCAGCGTTGAGGCTAGCATCGATGAGCAGTTCTTC. Encoded protein: CSVEASIDEQFF.